Listed below are T cell receptor beta chains from one sample, sequenced in a study of OX40 agonist ivuxolimab in advanced cancers. Libraries were prepared by immunoSEQ multiplex PCR; TCRdb keeps only in-frame clonotypes and omits some of them. The data show over 55,000 clones, approximately 80% seen once. This specimen was CD4+ or CD8+ T cells sorted from blood, taken in a trial of the OX40 agonist ivuxolimab. These receptors all come from an adult with an advanced solid tumor such as melanoma, head and neck, liver or kidney cancer. The CDR3 runs from the conserved cysteine through the conserved F or W. D genes are given only for firm matches. Part of the rows lack a size; the others show once, few, many or a class for expanded clones.

>TRBV6-1|TRBD1|NA|TRBJ1-5
TGTGCCAGCAGTCAGCTACAGGGGGCTCAGCCCCAGCATTTT
CASSQLQGAQPQHF
>TRBV10-3|NA|few|TRBJ1-2
TGTGCCATCAGTGAGTCAGGCAGGGTCTACTATGGCTACACCTTC
CAISESGRVYYGYTF
>TRBV2|TRBD2|NA|TRBJ2-2
TGTGCCAGCAGAGCTGGCGGGAGGGACACCGGGGAGCTGTTTTTT
CASRAGGRDTGELFF
>TRBV6-1|NA|NA|TRBJ1-2
TGTGCCAGCAGTGTTGGGAATTCCTATGGCTACACCTTC
CASSVGNSYGYTF
>TRBV2|NA|NA|TRBJ1-6
TGTGCCAGCAGTGTCAACGACCCCCGGAGCTCACCCCTCCACTTT
CASSVNDPRSSPLHF
>TRBV28|TRBD1|NA|TRBJ2-5
TGTGCCAGCAGTTTTGCAAACAGGGGGGTTAGGGAGACCCAGTACTTC
CASSFANRGVRETQYF
>TRBV7-2|TRBD1|NA|TRBJ1-1
TGTGCCAGCAGCTTAGCAGGACAGGGGAGCACTGAAGCTTTCTTT
CASSLAGQGSTEAFF
>TRBV10-2|NA|NA|TRBJ2-7
TGCGCCAGCAGTGGGGCAACAGGGAGCTCCTACGAGCAGTACTTC
CASSGATGSSYEQYF
>TRBV5-1|NA|NA|TRBJ2-7
TGCGCCAGCAGCCCCAATCCGGGGGTCTACGAGCAGTACTTC
CASSPNPGVYEQYF
>TRBV6-5|TRBD2|NA|TRBJ2-7
TGTGCCAGCAGCCGGGACTACGGGTCCTACGAGCAGTACTTC
CASSRDYGSYEQYF
>TRBV5-6|NA|NA|TRBJ1-2
TGTGCCAGCAGCTTCATTCTGGCGCAGCCTGGGAAAGGCTACACCTTC
CASSFILAQPGKGYTF
>TRBV5-4|NA|few|TRBJ2-6
TGTGCCAGCAGCCAGAGGGGGGAATCCGGGGCCAACGTCCTGACTTTC
CASSQRGESGANVLTF
>TRBV30|NA|NA|TRBJ1-2
TGTGCCTGGAGTGTGGTAGCTTATGGCTACACCTTC
CAWSVVAYGYTF
>TRBV7-3|NA|NA|TRBJ2-3
TGTGCCAGCAGCTTCGCGGGCGGTAGCACAGATACGCAGTATTTT
CASSFAGGSTDTQYF
>TRBV27|TRBD2|NA|TRBJ2-7
TGTGCCAGCAGTTTACGGACTAGCTCCTACGAGCAGTACTTC
CASSLRTSSYEQYF
>TRBV7-2|TRBD1|NA|TRBJ1-6
TGTGCCAGCAGCTTAGTAGTTTTATTTCGGGACAGGGATAATTCACCCCTCCACTTT
CASSLVVLFRDRDNSPLHF
>TRBV6-4|NA|NA|TRBJ1-1
TGTGCCAGCAGTGATCAGCCAAACACTGAAGCTTTCTTT
CASSDQPNTEAFF
>TRBV19|NA|NA|TRBJ2-1
TGTGCCGCTTCCTCGAGGGCGGGGACTCTCAATGAGCAGTTCTTC
CAASSRAGTLNEQFF
>TRBV19|TRBD2|NA|TRBJ2-3
TGTGCCAGTAGTATAGGCGCCGGTGTAGCGGGAGGTGTATATACGCAGTATTTT
CASSIGAGVAGGVYTQYF
>TRBV10-3|NA|NA|TRBJ2-6
TGTGCCATCAGGATACAAAGTCGGGCCAACGTCCTGACTTTC
CAIRIQSRANVLTF
>TRBV7-2|TRBD2|once|TRBJ2-5
TGTGCCAGCAGCTTACGGACTAGCGGGTTTGAGACCCAGTACTTC
CASSLRTSGFETQYF
>TRBV7-9|NA|NA|TRBJ2-3
TGTGCCAGCAGCTTCCCCACGGGGCCCCTCCCAGATACGCAGTATTTT
CASSFPTGPLPDTQYF
>TRBV5-4|TRBD1|NA|TRBJ1-2
TGTGCCAGCAGCCGGAGTGGTGGAACAGGGGATGGCTACACCTTC
CASSRSGGTGDGYTF
>TRBV4-2|NA|medium-sized|TRBJ1-5
TGTGCCAGCAGCCAACCGATGACACACGGTGATTTACCCCAGCATTTT
CASSQPMTHGDLPQHF
>TRBV2|NA|NA|TRBJ2-3
TGTGCCACCGAGACTGGGGGGAAGCGAGATACGCAGTATTTT
CATETGGKRDTQYF
>TRBV7-2|TRBD1|NA|TRBJ1-4
TGTGCCAGCAGCCCCCAACAGGGGAATAATGAAAAACTGTTTTTT
CASSPQQGNNEKLFF
>TRBV2|NA|NA|TRBJ2-5
TGTGCCAGCCTCAGGGCGGGCAGAATCCAAGAGACCCAGTACTTC
CASLRAGRIQETQYF
>TRBV2|TRBD1|NA|TRBJ2-2
TGTGCCAGTTCGACAGGGGTGGGCACCGGGGAGCTGTTTTTT
CASSTGVGTGELFF
>TRBV5-1|NA|few|TRBJ1-6
TGCGCCAGCAGCTTGGACGGACCTAATTCACCCCTCCACTTT
CASSLDGPNSPLHF
>TRBV12-5|NA|NA|TRBJ2-7
TGTGCTAGTGCCCGGGATTTGGGGACGAGGGAGCAGTACTTC
CASARDLGTREQYF
>TRBV30|NA|few|TRBJ1-1
TGTGCCTGGAGTCGGGCCCTCACTGAAGCTTTCTTT
CAWSRALTEAFF
>TRBV2|NA|NA|TRBJ2-3
TGTGCCAGCAGTGATCCGGGGGTAACAGATACGCAGTATTTT
CASSDPGVTDTQYF
>TRBV9|TRBD1|NA|TRBJ1-2
TGTGCCAGCAGCGTAGCGACAGGGGGGAACTATGGCTACACCTTC
CASSVATGGNYGYTF
>TRBV5-6|NA|NA|TRBJ2-3
TGTGCCAGCAGTAAGGGTCCGGAGACTAGCACAGATACGCAGTATTTT
CASSKGPETSTDTQYF
>TRBV2|NA|NA|TRBJ2-1
TGTGCCAGCAGCTCCGACAGCTACAATGAGCAGTTCTTC
CASSSDSYNEQFF
>TRBV20-1|NA|many|TRBJ2-7
TGCAGTGCTACTCGGGGCGCCGAGCAGTACTTC
CSATRGAEQYF
>TRBV28|TRBD2|once|TRBJ2-7
TGTGCCAGCAGTTCTAGCGGGAGGCAGCCCTACGAGCAGTACTTC
CASSSSGRQPYEQYF
>TRBV5-4|NA|NA|TRBJ1-1
TGTGCCAGCAGCCAAGTGGTCACACGGCGTGAAGCTTTCTTT
CASSQVVTRREAFF
>TRBV6-5|TRBD2|NA|TRBJ2-5
TGTGCCAGCAGTTACACAGCGGGGGGCGGGGAGACCCAGTACTTC
CASSYTAGGGETQYF
>TRBV18|TRBD2|NA|TRBJ2-1
TGTGCCAGCTCACCCGGACTAGCGGGGGAGAATGAGCAGTTCTTC
CASSPGLAGENEQFF
>TRBV7-9|NA|few|TRBJ1-2
TGTGCCAGCAGCCGAGGGACACCTTATGGCTACACCTTC
CASSRGTPYGYTF
>TRBV5-4|NA|NA|TRBJ2-3
TGTGCCAGCAGCTTGGCGGGCAGGGGTTTAGATACGCAGTATTTT
CASSLAGRGLDTQYF
>TRBV2|TRBD1|NA|TRBJ1-4
TGTGCCAGCAGTGAAGGGACAGGGGATGAAAAACTGTTTTTT
CASSEGTGDEKLFF
>TRBV5-1|NA|few|TRBJ1-1
TGCGCCAGCAGCTTGATAAGGGCGAACACTGAAGCTTTCTTT
CASSLIRANTEAFF
>TRBV4-3|NA|NA|TRBJ2-2
TGCGCCAGCAGCCAAGGAGGTTCCATTGGAACCGGGGAGCTGTTTTTT
CASSQGGSIGTGELFF
>TRBV9|TRBD2|NA|TRBJ2-1
TGTGCCAGCAGCGTAAGGAGCGGGGTCCCGAGCGATGAGCAGTTCTTC
CASSVRSGVPSDEQFF
>TRBV28|TRBD1|NA|TRBJ1-2
TGTGCCAGCAGTTTTAGTACAGGGGGCCTTAACTATGGCTACACCTTC
CASSFSTGGLNYGYTF
>TRBV7-9|TRBD1|few|TRBJ1-1
TGTGCCAGCAGCCCGGCAGGGGGCGCGTTCGCTGAAGCTTTCTTT
CASSPAGGAFAEAFF
>TRBV6-5|NA|NA|TRBJ1-2
TGTGCCAGCAGTTACGTGAAGGACTACACCTTC
CASSYVKDYTF
>TRBV28|TRBD1|few|TRBJ2-2
TGTGCCAGCAGGAGAGGGACAGACGGGGAGCTGTTTTTT
CASRRGTDGELFF
>TRBV7-9|NA|once|TRBJ2-5
TGTGCCAGCACCCGAAACGTCCAAGAGACCCAGTACTTC
CASTRNVQETQYF
>TRBV5-4|TRBD2|few|TRBJ2-5
TGTGCCAGCAGCTTCCCTAGCGGGGGGCAAGAGACCCAGTACTTC
CASSFPSGGQETQYF
>TRBV4-2|NA|NA|TRBJ1-1
TGTGCCAGCAGCCAGGCTACGGGTGGGGGATACACTGAAGCTTTCTTT
CASSQATGGGYTEAFF
>TRBV7-2|NA|few|TRBJ2-1
TGTGCCAGCAGCCCCATGAGGGGGGCCGGCGACAATGAGCAGTTCTTC
CASSPMRGAGDNEQFF